This TCR beta chain was sequenced in a study of CXCR4 blockade with PD-1 therapy in pancreatic cancer (dated by TCRdb to between 2018 and 2021). Notes on the research overall: The study combined multiplex immunohistochemistry and TCRbeta immunosequencing of resected pancreatic ductal adenocarcinoma with ex vivo slice culture testing PD-1 and CXCR4 blockade. Two geographically distinct regions were TCR-sequenced from each of a handful of tumors to assess intratumoral heterogeneity.

Trimming removed 3 bases from V and 3 bases from J, leaving 5 bases between the germline ends. There are 13 amino acids in the CDR3, from cysteine to phenylalanine inclusive. CDR3 DNA is the only sequence kept; it has 39 bases, read in frame from the first base. The archived tumor blocks came from patients who had not received neoadjuvant therapy before resection. The preserved-tissue arm of the study used 30 to 35 surgical resection samples from about two dozen previously untreated pancreatic ductal adenocarcinoma patients. DNA for the resection arm was extracted from ten 5-micron curls of FFPE tumor cut next to the multiplex immunohistochemistry slide. The study at large found these results: Clonal expansion was observed in tumors, with a mean productive clonality of approximately 0.15 compared with roughly 0.047 in healthy blood, but no correlation between clonality and survival was found. Amino acid clone frequency correlated strongly with the number of distinct nucleotide rearrangements encoding it, suggesting convergent selection by common tumor antigens. Because only TCRbeta chains were sequenced, true antigen-specificity overlap among the convergent dominant clones remained unconfirmed, awaiting paired alpha-beta single-cell sequencing.

This clone occurred a few times. Its antigen is still unknown. No much larger clonotype is one base removed from it; base qualities were not supplied. Extracted DNA was used for immunosequencing of TCRbeta CDR3 regions with the immunoSEQ Assay at Adaptive Biotechnologies. The authors' analysis ran thus. To measure the absolute abundance of each unique TCRbeta CDR3, the sequences were collapsed and filtered. Clonality, calculated using only productive in-frame rearrangements, was defined as 1 minus Pielou's evenness. For regional overlap, the top 100 nucleotide rearrangements were followed across paired samples, and the Morisita index was used to compare paired samples against unrelated samples. The immunoSEQ Rearrangement Details tool was used to assess whether nucleotide rearrangements converged onto identical amino acid sequences. Entries here come from immuneACCESS through TCRdb and include only in-frame sequences with V and J called. Some clones fail to appear in such tables; in the studies checked, an unresolved V gene covers under half of the shortfall, and the cause of the remainder is unknown. Clone size and V and J calls were adopted from that table, with D and trimming inferred from the DNA. The table for this sample lists some 3,000 clones; 35% to 45% of them were counted only once. About 26% of the sample is in the top ten clones.

Sequenced: tumor tissue. The TCR was taken from a human donor with pancreatic ductal adenocarcinoma. The chain joins TRBV6-7 to TRBJ1-4, with no D gene named confidently. TRBV6-7 is treated as an ORF (open reading frame) with a function not yet certain. The DNA sequence is TGTGCCAGCAGTTATCTTCCTAATGAAAAACTGTTTTTT. Its product reads: CASSYLPNEKLFF.